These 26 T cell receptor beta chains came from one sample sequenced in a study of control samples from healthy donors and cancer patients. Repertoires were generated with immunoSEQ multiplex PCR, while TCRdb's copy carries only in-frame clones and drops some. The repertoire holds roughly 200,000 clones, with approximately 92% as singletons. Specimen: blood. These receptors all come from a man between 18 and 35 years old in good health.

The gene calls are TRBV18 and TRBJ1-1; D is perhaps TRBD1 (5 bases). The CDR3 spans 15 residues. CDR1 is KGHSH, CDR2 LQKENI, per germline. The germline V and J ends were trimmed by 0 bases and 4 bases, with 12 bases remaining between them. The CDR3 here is CASSPPRGVGTEAFF. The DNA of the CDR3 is TGTGCCAGCTCACCACCGAGAGGGGTGGGCACTGAAGCTTTCTTT.

In DNA, the CDR3 is TGTGCCAGCACTTTGCCTAGCGGGGGGGCCATCACCTACAATGAGCAGTTCTTC. Its protein product is CASTLPSGGAITYNEQFF. The V call is TRBV2, the J call TRBJ2-1, with 12 bases fitting TRBD2. With V trimmed by 7 bases and J by 2 bases, 12 bases remained unmatched. In germline, CDR1 is SNHLY, CDR2 FYNNEI. The CDR3 runs 18 residues.

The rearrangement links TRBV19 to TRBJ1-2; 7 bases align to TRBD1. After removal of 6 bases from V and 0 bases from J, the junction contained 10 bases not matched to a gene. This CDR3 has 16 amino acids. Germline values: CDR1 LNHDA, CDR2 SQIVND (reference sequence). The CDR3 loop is CASRPQSDRANYGYTF. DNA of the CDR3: TGTGCCAGTAGGCCCCAAAGCGACAGGGCTAACTATGGCTACACCTTC.

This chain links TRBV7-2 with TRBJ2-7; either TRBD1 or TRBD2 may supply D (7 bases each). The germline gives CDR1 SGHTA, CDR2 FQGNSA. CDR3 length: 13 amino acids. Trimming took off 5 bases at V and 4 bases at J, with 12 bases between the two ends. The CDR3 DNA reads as TGTGCCAGCAGCCCAGGGGGGGGTTACGAGCAGTACTTC. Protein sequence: CASSPGGGYEQYF.

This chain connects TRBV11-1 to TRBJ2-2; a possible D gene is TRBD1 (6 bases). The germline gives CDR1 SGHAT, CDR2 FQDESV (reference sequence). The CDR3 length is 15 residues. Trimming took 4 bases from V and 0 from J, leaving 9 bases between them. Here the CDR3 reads CASSSGQTNTGELFF. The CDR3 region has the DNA TGTGCCAGCAGCTCCGGACAGACGAACACCGGGGAGCTGTTTTTT.

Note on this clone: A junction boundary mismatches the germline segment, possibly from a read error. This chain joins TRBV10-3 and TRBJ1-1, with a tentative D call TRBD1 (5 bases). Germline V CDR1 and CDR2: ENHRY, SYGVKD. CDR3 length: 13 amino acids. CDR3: CAISESGRVKMDF. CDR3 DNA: TGTGCCATCAGTGAGTCGGGCAGGGTGAAGATGGACTTT.

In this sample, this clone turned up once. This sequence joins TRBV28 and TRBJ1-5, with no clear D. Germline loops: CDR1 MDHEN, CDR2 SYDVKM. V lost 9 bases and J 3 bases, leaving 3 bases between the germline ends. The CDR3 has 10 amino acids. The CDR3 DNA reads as TGTGCCAGTCACAATCAGCCCCAGCATTTT. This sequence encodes CASHNQPQHF.

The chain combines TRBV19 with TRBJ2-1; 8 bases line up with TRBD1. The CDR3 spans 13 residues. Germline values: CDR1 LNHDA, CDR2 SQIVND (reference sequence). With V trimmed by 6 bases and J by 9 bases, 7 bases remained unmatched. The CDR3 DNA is TGTGCCAGTAGAGACCAGGGGGCGACTGAGCAGTTCTTC. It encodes CASRDQGATEQFF.

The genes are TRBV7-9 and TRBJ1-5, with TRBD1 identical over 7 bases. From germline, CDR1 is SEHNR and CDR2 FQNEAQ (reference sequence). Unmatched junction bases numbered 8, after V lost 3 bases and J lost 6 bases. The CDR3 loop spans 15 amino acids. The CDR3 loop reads CASSLGEGASQPQHF. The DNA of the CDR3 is TGTGCCAGCAGCTTGGGGGAGGGGGCCAGTCAGCCCCAGCATTTT.

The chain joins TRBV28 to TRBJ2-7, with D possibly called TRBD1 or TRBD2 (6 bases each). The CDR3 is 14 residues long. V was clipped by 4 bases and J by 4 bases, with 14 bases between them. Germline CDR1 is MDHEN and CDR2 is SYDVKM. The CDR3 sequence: CASSSLGGKYEQYF. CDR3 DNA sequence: TGTGCCAGCAGTTCCTTGGGGGGCAAATACGAGCAGTACTTC.

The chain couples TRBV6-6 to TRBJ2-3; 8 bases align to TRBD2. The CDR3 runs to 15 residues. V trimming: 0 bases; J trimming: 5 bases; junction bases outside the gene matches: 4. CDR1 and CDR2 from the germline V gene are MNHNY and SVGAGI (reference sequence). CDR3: CASSYSRGGGDTQYF. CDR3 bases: TGTGCCAGCAGTTACTCCCGGGGGGGCGGAGATACGCAGTATTTT.

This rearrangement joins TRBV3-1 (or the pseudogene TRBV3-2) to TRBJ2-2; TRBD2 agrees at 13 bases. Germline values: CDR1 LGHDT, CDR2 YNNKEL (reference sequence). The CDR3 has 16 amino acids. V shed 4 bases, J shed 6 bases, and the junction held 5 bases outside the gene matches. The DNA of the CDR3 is TGTGCCAGCAGCCCCGATACTAGCGGGGGGGCCGGGGAGCTGTTTTTT. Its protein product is CASSPDTSGGAGELFF.

The CDR3 here is CASSQDRGLWYGYTF. DNA of the CDR3: TGTGCCAGCAGCCAAGACAGGGGGCTGTGGTATGGCTACACCTTC. The chain employs TRBV3-1 (or the pseudogene TRBV3-2) and TRBJ1-2; 8 positions agree with TRBD1. CDR1 is LGHDT, CDR2 YNNKEL, per germline (reference sequence). Trimming at V came to 0 bases and at J to 5 bases, leaving 5 bases not matched to a gene. The CDR3 spans 15 residues.

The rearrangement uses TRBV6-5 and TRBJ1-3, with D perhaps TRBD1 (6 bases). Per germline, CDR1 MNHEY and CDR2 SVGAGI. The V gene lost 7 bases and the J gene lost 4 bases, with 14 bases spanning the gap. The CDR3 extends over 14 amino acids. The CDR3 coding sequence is TGTGCCAGCACTCAGGACAGAAGAGGAAACACCATATATTTT. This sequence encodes CASTQDRRGNTIYF.

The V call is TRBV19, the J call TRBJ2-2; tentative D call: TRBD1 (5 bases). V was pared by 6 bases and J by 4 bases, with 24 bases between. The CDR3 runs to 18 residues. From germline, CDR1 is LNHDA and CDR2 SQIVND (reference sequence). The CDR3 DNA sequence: TGTGCCAGTAGCGGACAACATAAGGGGCCGTCACGCACCGGGGAGCTGTTTTTT. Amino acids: CASSGQHKGPSRTGELFF.

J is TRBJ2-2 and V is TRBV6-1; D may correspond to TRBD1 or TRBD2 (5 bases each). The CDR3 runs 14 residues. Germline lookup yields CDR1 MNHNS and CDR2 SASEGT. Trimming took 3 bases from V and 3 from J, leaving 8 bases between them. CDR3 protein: CASSDQGHTGELFF. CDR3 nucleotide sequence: TGTGCCAGCAGTGACCAGGGACACACCGGGGAGCTGTTTTTT.

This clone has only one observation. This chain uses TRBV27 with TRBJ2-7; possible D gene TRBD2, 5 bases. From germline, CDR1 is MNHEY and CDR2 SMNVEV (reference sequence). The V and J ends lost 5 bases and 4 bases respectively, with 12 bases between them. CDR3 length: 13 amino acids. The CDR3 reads CASSRGLIYEQYF. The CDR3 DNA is TGTGCCAGCAGTCGCGGGTTGATATACGAGCAGTACTTC.

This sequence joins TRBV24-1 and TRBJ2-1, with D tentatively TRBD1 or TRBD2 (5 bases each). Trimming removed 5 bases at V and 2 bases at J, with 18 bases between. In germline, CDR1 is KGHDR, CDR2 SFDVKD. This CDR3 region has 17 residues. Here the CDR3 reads CATSARRPGTAYNEQFF. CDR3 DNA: TGTGCCACCAGTGCTCGTCGTCCCGGGACGGCCTACAATGAGCAGTTCTTC.

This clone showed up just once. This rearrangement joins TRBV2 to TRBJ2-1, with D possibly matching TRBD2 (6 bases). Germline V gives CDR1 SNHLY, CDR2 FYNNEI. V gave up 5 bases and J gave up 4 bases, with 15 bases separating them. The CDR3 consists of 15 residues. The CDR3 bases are TGTGCCAGCAGTCGAGAGGGACTGGGATACAATGAGCAGTTCTTC. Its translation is CASSREGLGYNEQFF.

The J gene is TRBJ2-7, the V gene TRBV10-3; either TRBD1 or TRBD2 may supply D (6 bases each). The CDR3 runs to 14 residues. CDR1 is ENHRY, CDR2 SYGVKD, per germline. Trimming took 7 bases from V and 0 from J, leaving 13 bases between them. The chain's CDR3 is CAIKSGEDSYEQYF. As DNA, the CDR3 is TGTGCCATCAAGTCAGGGGAGGACTCCTACGAGCAGTACTTC.

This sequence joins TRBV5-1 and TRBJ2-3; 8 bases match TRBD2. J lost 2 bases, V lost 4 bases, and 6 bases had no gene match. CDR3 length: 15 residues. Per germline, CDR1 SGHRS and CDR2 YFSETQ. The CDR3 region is CASSPGGTNTDTQYF. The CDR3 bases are TGCGCCAGCAGCCCGGGGGGGACTAACACAGATACGCAGTATTTT.

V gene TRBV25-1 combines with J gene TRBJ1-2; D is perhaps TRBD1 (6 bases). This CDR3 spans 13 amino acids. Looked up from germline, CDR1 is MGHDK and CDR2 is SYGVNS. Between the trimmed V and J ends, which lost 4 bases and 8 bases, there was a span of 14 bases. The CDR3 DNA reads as TGTGCCAGCAGTGGAGAGGGGGGCCAAGGCTACACCTTC. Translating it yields CASSGEGGQGYTF.

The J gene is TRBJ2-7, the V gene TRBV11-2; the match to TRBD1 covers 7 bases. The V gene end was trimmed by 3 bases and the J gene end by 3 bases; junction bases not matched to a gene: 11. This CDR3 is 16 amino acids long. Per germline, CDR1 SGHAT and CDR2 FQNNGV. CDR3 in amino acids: CASSFDFPDRNYEQYF. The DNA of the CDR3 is TGTGCCAGCAGCTTTGATTTCCCGGACAGGAACTACGAGCAGTACTTC.

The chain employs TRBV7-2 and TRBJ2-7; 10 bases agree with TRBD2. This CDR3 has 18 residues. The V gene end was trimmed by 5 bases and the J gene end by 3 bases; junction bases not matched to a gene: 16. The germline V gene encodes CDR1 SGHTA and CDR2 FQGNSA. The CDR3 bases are TGTGCCAGCAGCCTCGCGGCTAGCGGGGGTACCATACACTACGAGCAGTACTTC. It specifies CASSLAASGGTIHYEQYF. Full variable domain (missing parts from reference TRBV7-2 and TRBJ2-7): GAGVSQSPSNKVTEKGKDVELRCDPISGHTALYWYRQSLGQGLEFLIYFQGNSAPDKSGLPSDRFSAERTGGSVSTLTIQRTQQEDSAVYLCASSLAASGGTIHYEQYFGPGTRLTVT.

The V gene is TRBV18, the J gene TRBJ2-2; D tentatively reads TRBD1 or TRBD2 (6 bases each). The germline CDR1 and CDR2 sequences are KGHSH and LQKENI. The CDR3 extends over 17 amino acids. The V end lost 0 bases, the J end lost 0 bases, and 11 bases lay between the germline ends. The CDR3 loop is CASSPPEGGANTGELFF. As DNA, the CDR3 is TGTGCCAGCTCACCACCGGAGGGGGGCGCGAACACCGGGGAGCTGTTTTTT.

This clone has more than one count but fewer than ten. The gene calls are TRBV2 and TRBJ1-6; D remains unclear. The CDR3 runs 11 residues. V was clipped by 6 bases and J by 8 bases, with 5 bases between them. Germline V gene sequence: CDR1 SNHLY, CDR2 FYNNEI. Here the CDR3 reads CASRQYSPLHF. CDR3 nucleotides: TGTGCCAGCAGGCAGTATTCACCCCTCCACTTT.